This TCR beta chain was retrieved from a study of vaccination and CD4 T cells after COVID-19. In germline, CDR1 is MDHEN, CDR2 SYDVKM. The CDR3 consists of 12 residues. The V gene lost 4 bases and the J gene lost 2 bases, with 5 bases spanning the gap. This clonotype was observed a handful of times. Its specificity is unknown. The time point was: late sampling 161 to 241 days after vaccination in a few convalescent patients. Treatment given: approximately 10-day PBMC culture with coronavirus spike peptide pools or control peptides (ViraFEST assay). There were positive PCR dates ranging from March to December 2020, all predating US Alpha, Beta and Delta variants. The Oncomine TCR Beta short-read assay was what sequenced the DNA obtained from cultured CD4+ T cells. TCRdb re-derived calls from the PCR reads in MiXCR, one entry per CDR3 protein. The table has some 25,000 distinct CDR3 sequences, around 30% seen once; the top ten hold 3% to 3.5%.

The receptor comes from a human donor who had recovered from COVID-19. The chain employs TRBV28 and TRBJ2-5, with D hard to call. The source material was CD4+ T cells from blood, cultured in vitro, sampled about 7 months after SARS-CoV-2 vaccination. The chain's CDR3 is CASSSSQETQYF. CDR3 bases: TGTGCCAGCAGTTCTTCTCAAGAGACCCAGTACTTC.